This T cell receptor beta chain was documented in a study of cytomegalovirus exposure and HLA in healthy donors. Broader study findings: The productive fraction for most TCR beta V segments was about 90% or about 30% in an earlier analysis. There were some 150 TCR beta chains listed as cytomegalovirus-associated. The dataset shows that most TCR sequences were rare, while some public TCRs occurred in many donors. Researchers reported from a later analysis that most CMV-associated TCR beta chains appeared HLA-restricted.

With respect to this clone: Its specificity is not known.

Amplification used 60 Vbeta primers and 13 Jbeta primers. The assay was immunoSEQ multiplex PCR, and TCRdb's table has in-frame clones only and misses some. The data show more than 150,000 clones, over 65% seen once. This receptor was taken from a man younger than 30 in good health and CMV-seronegative. Material for sequencing was PBMCs.

The CDR3 here is CASGRGGAGDTQYF. The CDR3 DNA follows: TGCGCCAGCGGAAGGGGGGGCGCGGGAGATACGCAGTATTTT. J is TRBJ2-3 and V is TRBV5-1; perhaps TRBD2 as D (7 bases). The germline gives CDR1 SGHRS, CDR2 YFSETQ. The CDR3 is made up of 14 amino acids. Trimming stripped 7 bases from V and 5 bases from J, with 17 bases between.